These 8 T cell receptor beta chains were all obtained from the same sample, sequenced in a study of T cell changes during pregnancy in multiple sclerosis. Here immunoSEQ multiplex PCR was the method, and the copy in TCRdb shows in-frame clones only, minus some. This table has around 21,000 clones, roughly nine tenths appearing once. This specimen consisted of CD8+ T cells from peripheral blood mononuclear cells, obtained in the third trimester of pregnancy. The receptors derive from a female donor in good health, enrolled as a control in a pregnancy study.

The chain has TRBV13 and TRBJ2-1; possibly TRBD1 for D (5 bases). Germline CDR1 reads PRHDT; CDR2 reads FYEKMQ (reference sequence). V lost 2 bases and J lost 3, with 11 bases in between. The CDR3 extends over 15 amino acids. DNA for the CDR3: TGTGCCAGCAGCTTATTCGGTCAGGGCTACAATGAGCAGTTCTTC. Protein product: CASSLFGQGYNEQFF.

The chain employs TRBV30 and TRBJ2-2, with TRBD2 matching over 7 bases. Germline CDR1 and CDR2: GTSNPN and SVGIG (reference sequence). This CDR3 has 13 amino acids. V shed 2 bases and J 6 bases; nucleotides not matched to a gene: 3. DNA of the CDR3: TGTGCCTGGAGTTCGAGCGGGGCCGGGGAGCTGTTTTTT. Translating gives CAWSSSGAGELFF.

The sample holds one count of this clone. This sequence joins TRBV28 and TRBJ2-2; maybe TRBD1 (6 bases). The CDR3 is made up of 14 amino acids. CDR1 is MDHEN and CDR2 is SYDVKM in the germline V gene. V lost 5 bases and J lost 1, with 8 bases in between. In DNA, the CDR3 is TGTGCCAGCAGTGGGGGACAGAACACCGGGGAGCTGTTTTTT. Residues: CASSGGQNTGELFF.

This clone was picked up one time. The chain is built from TRBV11-3 and TRBJ1-2; the D gene is possibly TRBD1 (6 bases). The CDR3 contains 15 residues. V lost 5 bases and J lost 2, with 15 bases in between. Germline V CDR1 and CDR2: SGHNT, YENEEA. CDR3 region: CASSAGTGRNYGYTF. The CDR3 DNA is TGTGCCAGCAGCGCCGGAACAGGGCGGAACTATGGCTACACCTTC. Full variable domain (remainder filled in from reference TRBV11-3 and TRBJ1-2): EAGVVQSPRYKIIEKKQPVAFWCNPISGHNTLYWYLQNLGQGPELLIRYENEEAVDDSQLPKDRFSAERLKGVDSTLKIQPAELGDSAVYLCASSAGTGRNYGYTFGSGTRLTVV.

This clone was found once. This chain joins TRBV19 and TRBJ2-1; TRBD2 matches 14 bases. Per the germline V gene, CDR1 is LNHDA and CDR2 is SQIVND (reference sequence). V gave up 8 bases and J gave up 1 base; unmatched junction bases: 1. The CDR3 length is 15 residues. CDR3 coding DNA: TGTGCCAGTGGGACTAGCGGGAGTTCCTACAATGAGCAGTTCTTC. Protein: CASGTSGSSYNEQFF.

The chain links TRBV4-3 to TRBJ2-1; 14 bases line up with TRBD2. This CDR3 has 16 amino acids. The ends lost 4 bases at V and 4 bases at J; junction bases unmatched: 3. The germline V gene encodes CDR1 LGHNA and CDR2 YSLEER. CDR3 DNA sequence: TGCGCCAGCAGCCCCGGGACTAGCGGGGGATACAATGAGCAGTTCTTC. This translates into CASSPGTSGGYNEQFF.

The V call is TRBV27, the J call TRBJ2-1, with D perhaps TRBD2 (5 bases). Germline lookup yields CDR1 MNHEY and CDR2 SMNVEV (reference sequence). V lost 9 bases, J lost 3 bases, and 9 bases lay in between. The CDR3 runs to 12 residues. The CDR3 loop reads CASSTNYNEQFF. CDR3 DNA: TGTGCCAGTTCGACTAACTACAATGAGCAGTTCTTC.

This chain links TRBV19 with TRBJ1-2; D might be TRBD1 (5 bases). There are 14 residues in the CDR3. Germline CDR1 and CDR2: LNHDA and SQIVND (reference sequence). Trimming stripped 3 bases from V and 6 bases from J, with 14 bases between. The CDR3 nucleotides are TGTGCCAGTAGTATGGAGCTAGGGGTCAATGGCTACACCTTC. Encoded protein: CASSMELGVNGYTF.